The 27 T cell receptor beta chains given below trace back to one sample, sequenced in a study of glioma-infiltrating T cells after dendritic cell vaccination listed by TCRdb under 2016. Library method: the immunoSEQ multiplex PCR assay. This immuneACCESS table, as held by TCRdb, lists in-frame sequences with V and J called but not all clones. Of the missing ones, under half trace to an unresolved V gene in checked studies; the others have no known cause. A total of some 90,000 clones appear in this sample, 80% to 90% of them only once. The ten largest clones add up to approximately 2.1% of the sample. The time point tag for this specimen amounts to: after dendritic cell vaccination, including at tumor progression/relapse. The input for sequencing was blood, taken after dendritic cell vaccination. These receptors were taken from a human donor with glioblastoma.

V is TRBV10-3 and J is TRBJ2-2; 10 bases are a match to TRBD1. Germline values: CDR1 ENHRY, CDR2 SYGVKD. The CDR3 runs to 13 residues. The CDR3 sequence: CAAGTGDTGELFF. CDR3 in DNA: TGTGCGGCCGGGACAGGGGACACCGGGGAGCTGTTTTTT.

The table lists this clone with a count of one. The J gene is TRBJ2-1, the V gene TRBV7-9; TRBD2 matches 8 bases. Germline V lookup: CDR1 SEHNR, CDR2 FQNEAQ (reference sequence). CDR3 length: 16 residues. With 2 bases clipped from V and 5 bases from J, the junction kept 8 bases outside the gene matches. The CDR3 is CASSLWVLAGNNEQFF. CDR3 sequence (DNA): TGTGCCAGCAGCTTATGGGTCCTAGCGGGCAACAATGAGCAGTTCTTC. Together with reference TRBV7-9 and TRBJ2-1, the CDR3 gives the full variable domain: DTGVSQNPRHKITKRGQNVTFRCDPISEHNRLYWYRQTLGQGPEFLTYFQNEAQLEKSRLLSDRFSAERPKGSFSTLEIQRTEQGDSAMYLCASSLWVLAGNNEQFFGPGTRLTVL.

The gene calls are TRBV2 and TRBJ2-2, with 8 bases identical to TRBD2. CDR3 length: 14 residues. V lost 8 bases to trimming and J lost 2 bases; unmatched junction nucleotides: 4. Germline V gene sequence: CDR1 SNHLY, CDR2 FYNNEI. The DNA for the CDR3 is TGTGCCAGCGCTAGCGGGCGAAACACCGGGGAGCTGTTTTTT. Translating gives CASASGRNTGELFF.

The genes are TRBV20-1 and TRBJ1-2, with a tentative D call TRBD1 (5 bases). Germline CDR1 is DFQATT and CDR2 is SNEGSKA (reference sequence). V gave up 5 bases and J gave up 10 bases, with 11 bases separating them. This CDR3 has 10 residues. The CDR3 nucleotides read TGCAGTGCTCTTCGACAGCCCTACACCTTC. It encodes CSALRQPYTF.

The chain carries TRBV5-1 and TRBJ1-1; perhaps TRBD1 as D (5 bases). The germline V gene has CDR1 SGHRS and CDR2 YFSETQ. This CDR3 is 15 amino acids long. Trimming shortened V by 7 bases and J by 5 bases, and 21 bases separated the two germline ends. CDR3 loop: CASAFTGTDGTEAFF. CDR3 coding DNA: TGCGCCAGCGCCTTTACAGGCACTGACGGTACTGAAGCTTTCTTT.

The count of this clone is one. The gene calls are TRBV7-9 and TRBJ2-6; 8 nucleotides agree with TRBD1. The CDR3 spans 19 residues. Germline V gene sequence: CDR1 SEHNR, CDR2 FQNEAQ (reference sequence). Trimming cost V 5 bases and J 0 bases; bases outside gene matches: 12. The CDR3 DNA is TGTGCCAGCAGCGTGACAGGGGCCCTACCAAGCTCTGGGGCCAACGTCCTGACTTTC. Amino acid sequence: CASSVTGALPSSGANVLTF.

The chain combines TRBV13 with TRBJ2-1; 8 bases are shared with TRBD1. This CDR3 is 15 amino acids long. Trimming cost V 3 bases and J 4 bases; bases outside gene matches: 5. Germline V gene sequence: CDR1 PRHDT, CDR2 FYEKMQ (reference sequence). The CDR3 spells CASSFQGADYNEQFF. The CDR3, as DNA: TGTGCCAGCAGCTTCCAGGGGGCCGATTACAATGAGCAGTTCTTC. Together with reference TRBV13 and TRBJ2-1, the CDR3 gives the full variable domain: AAGVIQSPRHLIKEKRETATLKCYPIPRHDTVYWYQQGPGQDPQFLISFYEKMQSDKGSIPDRFSAQQFSDYHSELNMSSLELGDSALYFCASSFQGADYNEQFFGPGTRLTVL.

The J gene is TRBJ1-1, the V gene TRBV5-1, with 8 bases fitting TRBD1. CDR1 SGHRS and CDR2 YFSETQ come from the germline V gene. Germline trimming cut 3 bases from V and 3 bases from J; bases unmatched to any gene: 1. CDR3 length: 13 amino acids. Written as DNA, the CDR3 is TGCGCCAGCAGCTCGACAGGGGACACTGAAGCTTTCTTT. Encoded protein: CASSSTGDTEAFF.

The V and J genes are TRBV5-1 and TRBJ2-3; 7 nucleotides match TRBD1. This CDR3 contains 14 residues. V shed 4 bases, J shed 1 base, and the junction held 3 bases outside the gene matches. CDR1 is SGHRS, CDR2 YFSETQ, per germline. CDR3: CASSHGQGTDTQYF. The CDR3 region has the DNA TGCGCCAGCAGCCATGGACAGGGCACAGATACGCAGTATTTT.

This chain connects TRBV19 to TRBJ1-1; 7 positions agree with TRBD1. V gave up 5 bases and J gave up 4 bases; unmatched junction bases: 7. Germline lookup yields CDR1 LNHDA and CDR2 SQIVND (reference sequence). This CDR3 is 14 amino acids long. The CDR3 DNA follows: TGTGCCAGTAGTGGGACGGCAGGGGGCACTGAAGCTTTCTTT. Translated: CASSGTAGGTEAFF. The complete variable domain, with remaining parts taken from reference TRBV19 and TRBJ1-1, reads DGGITQSPKYLFRKEGQNVTLSCEQNLNHDAMYWYRQDPGQGLRLIYYSQIVNDFQKGDIAEGYSVSREKKESFPLTVTSAQKNPTAFYLCASSGTAGGTEAFFGQGTRLTVV.

The chain has TRBV11-3 and TRBJ2-2; D gene unclear. Per germline, CDR1 SGHNT and CDR2 YENEEA. This CDR3 contains 12 residues. The V end lost 5 bases, the J end lost 5 bases, and 6 bases lay between the germline ends. The CDR3 nucleotides are TGTGCCAGCAGCCCACAAACCGGGGAGCTGTTTTTT. Protein product: CASSPQTGELFF. The full variable domain, completed using reference TRBV11-3 and TRBJ2-2, is EAGVVQSPRYKIIEKKQPVAFWCNPISGHNTLYWYLQNLGQGPELLIRYENEEAVDDSQLPKDRFSAERLKGVDSTLKIQPAELGDSAVYLCASSPQTGELFFGEGSRLTVL.

The chain uses TRBV2 and TRBJ1-5; the D gene is possibly TRBD1 (5 bases). V was trimmed by 11 bases and J by 7 bases, leaving 18 bases between them. This CDR3 region has 13 residues. The germline CDR1 and CDR2 sequences are SNHLY and FYNNEI. CDR3 in amino acids: CASRGRADQPQHF. CDR3 nucleotides: TGTGCCTCTAGGGGCAGGGCGGACCAGCCCCAGCATTTT.

This clone has a single count. This chain joins TRBV19 and TRBJ1-2, with 12 nucleotides matching TRBD1. The CDR3 totals 14 residues. Germline CDR1 is LNHDA and CDR2 is SQIVND (reference sequence). V gave up 5 bases and J gave up 7 bases; unmatched junction bases: 5. The CDR3, as DNA: TGTGCCAGTAGTCTGGGACAGGGGGCGAGTGGCTACACCTTC. Its translation: CASSLGQGASGYTF.

This chain joins TRBV9 and TRBJ2-1; no reliable D call. The V and J ends lost 3 bases and 2 bases respectively, with 6 bases between them. Germline V gene lookup returns CDR1 SGDLS and CDR2 YYNGEE. The CDR3 covers 13 residues. The CDR3 sequence: CASSGPPYNEQFF. DNA for the CDR3: TGTGCCAGCAGCGGGCCCCCCTACAATGAGCAGTTCTTC.

The chain employs TRBV27 and TRBJ1-2, with 10 bases fitting TRBD1. CDR3 size: 15 residues. The ends lost 0 bases at V and 7 bases at J; junction bases unmatched: 5. CDR1 and CDR2 from the germline V gene are MNHEY and SMNVEV (reference sequence). The CDR3 here is CASSLSDRGLVGYTF. As DNA, the CDR3 is TGTGCCAGCAGTTTATCAGACAGGGGGCTGGTTGGCTACACCTTC.

The V gene is TRBV4-1, the J gene TRBJ2-5; 13 nucleotides agree with TRBD2. The CDR3 has 16 residues. V lost 1 base to trimming and J lost 2 bases; unmatched junction nucleotides: 1. CDR1 and CDR2 from the germline V gene are MGHRA and YSYEKL. The CDR3 region has the DNA TGCGCCAGCAGCCAAGCGGGACTAGCGGGGCAAGAGACCCAGTACTTC. It encodes CASSQAGLAGQETQYF.

J is TRBJ2-1 and V is TRBV19; D remains ambiguous. This CDR3 contains 12 residues. CDR1 LNHDA and CDR2 SQIVND come from the germline V gene (reference sequence). Trimming removed 6 bases at V and 7 bases at J, with 10 bases between. The CDR3 coding sequence is TGTGCCAGTAGGAATAGCTTGAATGAGCAGTTCTTC. Translation: CASRNSLNEQFF. The complete variable domain, with remaining parts taken from reference TRBV19 and TRBJ2-1, reads DGGITQSPKYLFRKEGQNVTLSCEQNLNHDAMYWYRQDPGQGLRLIYYSQIVNDFQKGDIAEGYSVSREKKESFPLTVTSAQKNPTAFYLCASRNSLNEQFFGPGTRLTVL.

The CDR3 DNA sequence: TGTGCCACCATGGGACAGGAGAACTATGGCTACACCTTC. Translated: CATMGQENYGYTF. The chain carries TRBV15 and TRBJ1-2, with 8 nucleotides matching TRBD1. CDR3 length: 13 residues. Germline V gene data show CDR1 as LNHNV and CDR2 as YYDKDF (reference sequence). V lost 7 bases and J lost 2; bases outside the gene matches: 3.

The chain uses TRBV6-4 and TRBJ1-2; D perhaps matches TRBD1 (6 bases). This CDR3 spans 13 amino acids. V dropped 5 bases and J dropped 6 bases, with 13 bases sitting between them. Germline CDR1 reads MRHNA; CDR2 reads SNTAGT. The CDR3 DNA reads TGTGCCAGCAGTCCAATGCCAGGGGATGGCTACACCTTC. It translates to CASSPMPGDGYTF.

The genes are TRBV6-6 and TRBJ2-5; D is unresolved. This CDR3 comprises 12 residues. Trimming shortened V by 7 bases and J by 2 bases, and 8 bases separated the two germline ends. Germline loops: CDR1 MNHNY, CDR2 SVGAGI (reference sequence). The CDR3 here is CASTGPQETQYF. The CDR3 region has the DNA TGTGCCAGCACTGGGCCACAAGAGACCCAGTACTTC.

This clone has just a few counts. The chain recombines TRBV9 with TRBJ2-1; 9 bases are shared with TRBD2. Trimming removed 0 bases from V and 8 bases from J; junction bases left unmatched: 9. This CDR3 is 16 amino acids long. Germline V CDR1 and CDR2: SGDLS, YYNGEE. The CDR3 protein is CASSVGAGGGFDEQFF. DNA of the CDR3: TGTGCCAGCAGCGTAGGGGCGGGAGGGGGCTTCGATGAGCAGTTCTTC.

The chain links TRBV14 to TRBJ1-3, with D unresolved. The V end was cut by 0 bases, the J end by 9 bases, with 6 bases between. The germline V gene encodes CDR1 SGHDN and CDR2 FVKESK. The CDR3 contains 12 residues. CDR3 sequence (DNA): TGTGCCAGCAGCCAAGAGGGCCGCACCATATATTTT. It encodes CASSQEGRTIYF.

In its sample, this clone was seen a few times. V gene TRBV27 combines with J gene TRBJ1-1, with D unresolved. Germline V CDR1 and CDR2: MNHEY, SMNVEV (reference sequence). The CDR3 covers 14 residues. Trimming took off 3 bases at V and 4 bases at J, with 12 bases between the two ends. Written as DNA, the CDR3 is TGTGCCAGCAGTTTGTCGGGGTGGAGCACTGAAGCTTTCTTT. Its translation is CASSLSGWSTEAFF.

The gene calls are TRBV15 and TRBJ2-7; TRBD2 matches at 8 bases. From germline, CDR1 is LNHNV and CDR2 YYDKDF (reference sequence). With V trimmed by 3 bases and J by 3 bases, 10 bases remained unmatched. CDR3 length equals 16 residues. CDR3 sequence: CATSRRSGGDYYEQYF. In DNA, the CDR3 is TGTGCCACCAGCAGGCGCTCCGGGGGGGATTACTACGAGCAGTACTTC.

The chain joins TRBV15 to TRBJ1-5; 8 positions match TRBD1. The germline CDR1 and CDR2 sequences are LNHNV and YYDKDF (reference sequence). The CDR3 is 21 amino acids. J gave up 0 bases and V 2 bases, and 18 bases lay outside the gene matches. The CDR3 here is CATSRSGQGLTLLYSNQPQHF. The DNA for the CDR3 is TGTGCCACCAGCAGATCCGGACAGGGCCTTACCCTGCTGTATAGCAATCAGCCCCAGCATTTT.

The chain has TRBV25-1 and TRBJ2-4; TRBD2 agrees at 11 bases. Germline V gives CDR1 MGHDK, CDR2 SYGVNS. The CDR3 loop spans 16 amino acids. With 6 bases clipped from V and 0 bases from J, the junction kept 4 bases outside the gene matches. In DNA, the CDR3 is TGTGCCAGCAGGGGACTAGCGGAGGGAGCCAAAAACATTCAGTACTTC. As protein: CASRGLAEGAKNIQYF. The full variable domain, completed using reference TRBV25-1 and TRBJ2-4, is EADIYQTPRYLVIGTGKKITLECSQTMGHDKMYWYQQDPGMELHLIHYSYGVNSTEKGDLSSESTVSRIRTEHFPLTLESARPSHTSQYLCASRGLAEGAKNIQYFGAGTRLSVL.

The chain carries TRBV27 and TRBJ2-3; maybe TRBD1 (5 bases). The CDR3 consists of 14 residues. Germline V gives CDR1 MNHEY, CDR2 SMNVEV (reference sequence). Trimming removed 3 bases from V and 5 bases from J, with 12 bases in between. The CDR3 is CASSFQNRRDTQYF. For the CDR3, the DNA is TGTGCCAGCAGTTTTCAAAACAGGAGAGATACGCAGTATTTT.